The T cell receptor (beta chain) under discussion was sequenced for a study of OX40 agonist ivuxolimab in advanced cancers. Method: immunoSEQ multiplex PCR; TCRdb's copy keeps in-frame clones and lacks some. Among 45,000 to 65,000 clones listed, roughly 86% were seen once. The CDR3 totals 17 residues. Germline trimming cut 1 base from V and 4 bases from J; bases unmatched to any gene: 7. CDR1 and CDR2 from the germline V gene are LGHNA and YNFKEQ. This clone was counted only a few times. Other nucleotide sequences in the sample specify the same CDR3. Sequenced material: CD4+ or CD8+ T cells sorted from blood, taken in a trial of the OX40 agonist ivuxolimab. The receptor was isolated from an adult with an advanced solid tumor such as melanoma, head and neck, liver or kidney cancer. This rearrangement joins TRBV4-2 to TRBJ2-6; 7 nucleotides match TRBD1. The CDR3 region has the DNA TGTGCCAGCAGCCAAGGCATAAGGGGGCGGGGGGCCAACGTCCTGACTTTC. Its protein is CASSQGIRGRGANVLTF.